Listed below are T cell receptor beta chains from one sample, sequenced in a study of beta chain features in type 1 diabetes. Data came from immunoSEQ multiplex PCR; TCRdb stores just in-frame clones and leaves some out. The sample yields 310,000 or so clones, around 10% seen once. Sequencing was done on a sample of naive CD4+ T cells from blood. The source of these receptors is a woman under 40 in good health. Each CDR3 is given without its conserved first and last residue. A D gene is named only where the DNA matches it firmly.

TRBJ2-3	TRBD2	TRBV29-1	SVPGLAGMPDTQY
TRBJ2-2	TRBD2	TRBV9	ASSARTSPTGELF
TRBJ2-5	TRBD2	TRBV30	AWSVYSGTETQY
TRBJ2-1	NA	TRBV5-1	ASSLSGANYYNEQF
TRBJ1-4	NA	TRBV2	ASSKPQGGEKLF
TRBJ2-5	NA	TRBV6-5	ASSTGISETQY
TRBJ2-3	NA	TRBV6-5	ASSLDWNADTQY
TRBJ2-6	NA	TRBV5-1	ASSPSLDGANVLT
TRBJ1-2	TRBD1	TRBV15	ATSRADRDGYT
TRBJ1-5	TRBD1	TRBV6-6	ASSLLGQASNQPQH
TRBJ2-1	NA	TRBV18	ASSPPSIGSDEQF
TRBJ2-1	TRBD2	TRBV19	ASRASGSIGEQF
TRBJ2-6	TRBD1	TRBV18	ASSAWTGAGANVLT
TRBJ1-2	TRBD1	TRBV10-3	AIRGQGDNYGYT
TRBJ2-7	NA	TRBV7-3	ASSLRAPPGDEQY
TRBJ1-5	TRBD1	TRBV18	ASSLLGTGAGSNQPQH
NA	NA	TRBV30	AWEQGYEQY
TRBJ2-7	NA	TRBV12-5	ASGLEEGVEQY
TRBJ2-1	TRBD2	TRBV5-1	ASSFNSGRPYNEQF
TRBJ2-7	NA	TRBV7-9	ASSWDGRMVYEQY
TRBJ2-5	TRBD1	TRBV7-9	ASSFYGTVQETQY